These 24 T cell receptor beta chains share one sample of origin, sequenced in a study of spatial heterogeneity in lung cancer. Time point in this sample: sample taken at primary tumor resection. Unsorted tumor, nontumor lung tissue or cryopreserved PBMC supplied the whole RNA. TCRdb reprocessed the 5' RACE reads with MiXCR, giving one entry per CDR3 protein. Here the sample spans 9,500 to 14,000 distinct CDR3 sequences, about 4% being singletons. This specimen was normal lung tissue next to the tumor, taken at surgery. These receptors were collected from a male donor with early-stage non-small cell lung cancer.

The table lists this clonotype with many counts. This rearrangement joins TRBV5-1 to TRBJ2-3, with D possibly TRBD1 on 6 matching bases. CDR1 and CDR2 (germline): SGHRS, YFSETQ. This CDR3 spans 14 amino acids. Trimming stripped 3 bases from V and 7 bases from J, with 15 bases between. The CDR3 spells CASSSVRQENTQYF. The CDR3 DNA reads as TGCGCCAGCAGCTCCGTCCGACAGGAGAATACGCAGTATTTT. Based on the CDR3 plus reference TRBV5-1 and TRBJ2-3, the full variable domain is KAGVTQTPRYLIKTRGQQVTLSCSPISGHRSVSWYQQTPGQGLQFLFEYFSETQRNKGNFPGRFSGRQFSNSRSEMNVSTLELGDSALYLCASSSVRQENTQYFGPGTRLTVL.

This clonotype was counted ten times or more. The rearrangement links TRBV7-2 to TRBJ2-3, with D unresolved. The germline V gene has CDR1 SGHTA and CDR2 FQGNSA. The CDR3 sequence is 12 residues long. V was clipped by 3 bases and J by 2 bases, with 3 bases between them. CDR3 nucleotide sequence: TGTGCCAGCAGCTTCTACACAGATACGCAGTATTTT. Protein sequence: CASSFYTDTQYF.

This clonotype is categorized as medium-sized. The chain couples TRBV6-8 to TRBJ1-6, with 10 bases that match TRBD1. The CDR3 is 15 amino acids. The germline V gene has CDR1 MNHGY and CDR2 SAAAGT. Trimming cost V 8 bases and J 7 bases; bases outside gene matches: 8. This chain's CDR3 is CASLSRTGGNSPLHF. In DNA form, the CDR3 reads TGTGCCAGCTTGAGTAGGACAGGGGGAAATTCACCCCTCCACTTT.

This clonotype was seen at least ten times. The rearrangement links TRBV9 to TRBJ1-5, with 7 bases lining up with TRBD1. J lost 9 bases, V lost 4 bases, and 16 bases had no gene match. This CDR3 comprises 16 residues. Germline lookup yields CDR1 SGDLS and CDR2 YYNGEE. The CDR3 sequence is CASSPTGQVHEGPQHF. The CDR3 region has the DNA TGTGCCAGCAGCCCTACCGGACAGGTCCACGAGGGGCCCCAGCATTTT.

This clonotype rates as medium-sized. In DNA, the CDR3 is TGTGCCAGCAGTCCCCTCCTCAGCTCCTACAATGAGCAGTTCTTC. This encodes CASSPLLSSYNEQFF. V is TRBV6-5 and J is TRBJ2-1, with D hard to call. Trimming stripped 5 bases from V and 0 bases from J, with 11 bases between. The CDR3 sequence is 15 residues long. Germline-derived CDR1 and CDR2 are MNHEY and SVGAGI.

This clonotype is labeled medium-sized. The V gene is TRBV12-3 or TRBV12-4, the J gene TRBJ1-5; 7 bases are shared with TRBD1. Losses at the gene ends were 4 bases for V and 2 bases for J; bases not matched to a gene: 5. This CDR3 is built from 15 residues. CDR3 nucleotides: TGTGCCAGCAGTTCAAACGGACAGGGCAATCAGCCCCAGCATTTT. Amino acids: CASSSNGQGNQPQHF.

The genes are TRBV7-9 and TRBJ2-7; TRBD2 matches 9 bases. The CDR3 is 15 amino acids. V was clipped by 2 bases and J by 1 base; unmatched bases: 3. Germline CDR1 reads SEHNR; CDR2 reads FQNEAQ (reference sequence). The CDR3 DNA sequence: TGTGCCAGCAGCTTAACGACTAGCGGATCCTACGAGCAGTACTTC. Its translation: CASSLTTSGSYEQYF.

This clonotype occurred a few times. The chain uses TRBV5-1 and TRBJ1-5; D gene unclear. This CDR3 has 15 residues. The germline V gene encodes CDR1 SGHRS and CDR2 YFSETQ. V lost 3 bases to trimming and J lost 2 bases, with 12 bases between them. The CDR3 DNA reads as TGCGCCAGCAGCTATGGCGGGCAGGGCAATCAGCCCCAGCATTTT. Its translation is CASSYGGQGNQPQHF.

This clonotype showed up many times. J is TRBJ2-1 and V is TRBV7-2, with TRBD2 as a possible D gene (5 bases). Germline CDR1 SGHTA, CDR2 FQGNSA. The CDR3 totals 18 residues. Trimming took off 4 bases at V and 0 bases at J, with 19 bases between the two ends. CDR3 amino acids: CASSSPGESGLSYNEQFF. The CDR3 nucleotides read TGTGCCAGCAGCTCCCCCGGTGAAAGCGGTCTCTCCTACAATGAGCAGTTCTTC.

This clonotype is judged medium-sized. The chain's CDR3 is CASSLHSEVGELFF. CDR3 sequence (DNA): TGTGCCAGCAGCTTACATAGCGAGGTCGGGGAGCTGTTTTTT. J is TRBJ2-2 and V is TRBV7-2; maybe TRBD2 (5 bases). Germline V CDR1 and CDR2: SGHTA, FQGNSA. This CDR3 comprises 14 residues. Trimming took off 2 bases at V and 7 bases at J, with 11 bases between the two ends.

This clonotype was counted many times. The chain joins TRBV2 to TRBJ1-5, with D tentatively TRBD1 (5 bases). Germline CDR1 reads SNHLY; CDR2 reads FYNNEI. The length of the CDR3 is 13 residues. Trimming cost V 6 bases and J 2 bases, with 8 bases left between them. The CDR3: CASRATGNQPQHF. DNA of the CDR3: TGTGCCAGCAGGGCGACAGGCAATCAGCCCCAGCATTTT.

This clonotype was detected many times. The CDR3 loop is CSVEEDEQFF. In nucleotides, the CDR3 is TGCAGCGTTGAGGAGGATGAGCAGTTCTTC. The chain has TRBV29-1 and TRBJ2-1; D might be TRBD2 (5 bases). Deletions cut 3 bases from V and 8 bases from J, with 5 bases between. There are 10 residues in the CDR3. Germline lookup yields CDR1 SQVTM and CDR2 ANQGSEA.

The sample holds many counts of this clonotype. At one end, the junction sequence differs from germline, possibly due to a read error. The chain has TRBV7-9 and TRBJ1-2; D is ambiguous. Germline values: CDR1 SEHNR, CDR2 FQNEAQ (reference sequence). The CDR3 extends over 15 amino acids. CDR3 sequence (DNA): TGTGCCAGCAGCCTAGCCTCCAAGGGCGGGTATGGCTACACCTTC. Its translation: CASSLASKGGYGYTF.

The gene calls are TRBV7-2 and TRBJ2-7, with TRBD1 matching over 7 bases. Germline V gives CDR1 SGHTA, CDR2 FQGNSA. The length of the CDR3 is 14 residues. V lost 3 bases and J lost 5; bases outside the gene matches: 7. CDR3 in DNA: TGTGCCAGCAGCTTCTCTCGACAGGGTGACGAGCAGTACTTC. Amino acids: CASSFSRQGDEQYF.

There are many counts of this clonotype. V usage is TRBV10-1 and J usage is TRBJ2-3; 10 bases line up with TRBD2. Trimming at V came to 3 bases and at J to 2 bases, leaving 5 bases not matched to a gene. Germline V gene lookup returns CDR1 WNHNN and CDR2 SYGVQD (reference sequence). This CDR3 contains 16 residues. The CDR3 coding sequence is TGCGCCAGCAGTGAAACTAGCGGGACCTACACAGATACGCAGTATTTT. Translated, it gives CASSETSGTYTDTQYF.

This clonotype was observed many times. The V and J genes are TRBV25-1 and TRBJ2-5; unclear D gene. CDR3 length: 15 residues. The germline V gene has CDR1 MGHDK and CDR2 SYGVNS. Trimming took off 6 bases at V and 0 bases at J, with 14 bases between the two ends. The CDR3 DNA sequence: TGTGCCAGCAGCGCCGGGCAGGCCAACCAAGAGACCCAGTACTTC. Its translation: CASSAGQANQETQYF.

By share, this clonotype counts as medium-sized. The V gene is TRBV6-5, the J gene TRBJ1-3; the D gene is possibly TRBD1 (5 bases). Trimming removed 2 bases at V and 2 bases at J, with 13 bases between. There are 16 residues in the CDR3. Germline V gene sequence: CDR1 MNHEY, CDR2 SVGAGI. The CDR3 nucleotides are TGTGCCAGCAGTTACCGGCAGGGCTATACTGGAAACACCATATATTTT. This codes for CASSYRQGYTGNTIYF.

This clonotype was counted at least ten times. The chain carries TRBV28 and TRBJ2-1; D possibly corresponds to TRBD2 (6 bases). V was shortened by 4 bases and J by 4 bases, with 11 bases between the two germline ends. This CDR3 spans 14 amino acids. The germline gives CDR1 MDHEN, CDR2 SYDVKM. CDR3 nucleotide sequence: TGTGCCAGCAGTTCCTCCGGGACTTACAATGAGCAGTTCTTC. This gives the protein CASSSSGTYNEQFF.

This clonotype is medium-sized by share. The rearrangement links TRBV10-2 to TRBJ1-5; TRBD1 aligns across 7 bases. The CDR3 is made up of 12 amino acids. The V segment lost 6 bases and the J segment 4 bases; nucleotides outside the gene matches: 0. The germline V gene has CDR1 WSHSY and CDR2 SAAADI. In nucleotides, the CDR3 is TGCGCCAGCAGGACAGGGAATCAGCCCCAGCATTTT. This gives the protein CASRTGNQPQHF.

This clonotype has ten or more counts. The chain recombines TRBV7-9 with TRBJ1-1; D uncertain. Germline V lookup: CDR1 SEHNR, CDR2 FQNEAQ (reference sequence). CDR3 length: 13 residues. With 1 base removed from V and 4 bases from J, the gap between germline ends came to 7 bases. In DNA, the CDR3 is TGTGCCAGCAGCTTAGATGGACTCACTGAAGCTTTCTTT. Amino acids: CASSLDGLTEAFF.

This clonotype was observed at least ten times. This chain links TRBV6-5 with TRBJ1-2; a weak D match, TRBD1 (5 bases). The CDR3 contains 15 residues. Germline V gives CDR1 MNHEY, CDR2 SVGAGI. The V end was cut by 4 bases, the J end by 2 bases, with 14 bases between. CDR3 nucleotides: TGTGCCAGCAGTTTCTCCGGGACCTCCAACTATGGCTACACCTTC. It encodes CASSFSGTSNYGYTF.

The chain combines TRBV6-6 with TRBJ1-4, with D perhaps TRBD1 (5 bases). Germline loops: CDR1 MNHNY, CDR2 SVGAGI (reference sequence). CDR3 length: 14 residues. Trimming cost V 8 bases and J 0 bases, with 10 bases left between them. As DNA, the CDR3 is TGTGCCAGCCTGGACACCACAACTAATGAAAAACTGTTTTTT. Residues: CASLDTTTNEKLFF.

By share, this clonotype counts as medium-sized (0.01 to 0.1%). The genes are TRBV4-3 and TRBJ2-2, with unresolved D. Germline values: CDR1 LGHNA, CDR2 YSLEER. The V end lost 0 bases, the J end lost 0 bases, and 8 bases lay between the germline ends. The CDR3 length is 16 residues. The CDR3 DNA reads as TGCGCCAGCAGCCAAGATCGTTACGCGAACACCGGGGAGCTGTTTTTT. Translation gives CASSQDRYANTGELFF.

The chain couples TRBV30 to TRBJ2-5, with unresolved D. The CDR3 is 13 residues long. Germline CDR1 reads GTSNPN; CDR2 reads SVGIG (reference sequence). Trimming removed 0 bases at V and 5 bases at J, with 10 bases between. CDR3 protein: CAWSVSPGETQYF. The CDR3 DNA follows: TGTGCCTGGAGTGTGAGTCCCGGGGAGACCCAGTACTTC.